This is a list of T cell receptor beta chains from one sample in a study of blood T cells in healthy people across ages. In TCRdb, the 5' RACE reads were re-called with MiXCR into one record per CDR3 protein. The profile covers more than 550,000 distinct CDR3 sequences, with about 20% appearing a single time and 20% to 25% taken by the ten largest. Material for sequencing was blood. The receptors originated from a man aged 70 or older in good health. Both conserved end residues are part of each CDR3. A D gene is named only where the DNA matches it firmly. Size is stated for part of the rows, as once, few or many counts, or as a class when the clone is expanded.

D gene,J gene,clone size,CDR3 length,V gene,CDR3 DNA,CDR3 protein
TRBD1,TRBJ1-1,few,14,TRBV9,TGTGCCAGCAGCGTACACCGGGACAGGGGAGGTGCTTTCTTT,CASSVHRDRGGAFF
NA,TRBJ1-1,NA,15,TRBV7-2,TGTGCCAGCAGCTTAGAATGGCTAATGAACACTGAAGCTTTCTTT,CASSLEWLMNTEAFF
NA,TRBJ1-4,few,13,TRBV29-1,TGCAGCGTTCTAGGCGGGGCTAATGAAAAACTGTTTTTT,CSVLGGANEKLFF
NA,TRBJ2-1,NA,13,TRBV20-1,TGCAGTGCTCCGGGACATAGGATCTATGAGCAGTTCTTC,CSAPGHRIYEQFF
NA,TRBJ2-5,NA,14,TRBV25-1,TGTGCCAGCAGTGAATACAGGAACCAAGAGACCCAGTACTTC,CASSEYRNQETQYF
NA,TRBJ2-7,few,13,TRBV20-1,TGCAGTGGCAGACAGCCAATACGCTACGAGCAGTACTTC,CSGRQPIRYEQYF
NA,TRBJ1-2,NA,15,TRBV9,TGTGCCAGCAGCGTACAATTGGCAGGGCGCTATGGCTACACCTTC,CASSVQLAGRYGYTF
TRBD1,TRBJ2-5,NA,15,TRBV7-2,TGTGCCAGCAGCCCTAGACAGGGTTCCCAAGAGACCCAGTACTTC,CASSPRQGSQETQYF
NA,TRBJ2-4,few,15,TRBV27,TGTGCCAGCAGTCCCCCCGGCATACAGGGTTATATTCAGTACTTC,CASSPPGIQGYIQYF
NA,TRBJ2-1,few,16,TRBV6-4,TGTGCCAGCAGTGACATTTCGGCCCCCCGGCCCAATGAGCAGTTCTTC,CASSDISAPRPNEQFF
TRBD1,TRBJ1-4,NA,15,TRBV2,TGTGCCAGCCTTAAACAGGGGGCGTCTAATGAAAAACTGTTTTTT,CASLKQGASNEKLFF
NA,TRBJ2-3,few,14,TRBV18,TGTGCCAGCTCACGGGGGGGCCAGACAGATACGCAGTATTTT,CASSRGGQTDTQYF
NA,TRBJ2-3,NA,14,TRBV15,TGTGCCACCAGACCTTCACTCAGCTCGGATACGCAGTATTTT,CATRPSLSSDTQYF
NA,TRBJ2-7,NA,13,TRBV20-1,TGCAGTGCTAGAGATATTCTGGGTCGCCAGCAGTACTTC,CSARDILGRQQYF
TRBD1,TRBJ2-1,few,14,TRBV19,TGTGCCAGTAGTCCACGACAGGGGTCCCATGAGCAGTTCTTC,CASSPRQGSHEQFF
NA,TRBJ2-7,NA,15,TRBV3-1,TGTGCCAGCAGCCCGAGACCAGCGGTTACCTACGAGCAGTACTTC,CASSPRPAVTYEQYF
TRBD2,TRBJ2-3,few,16,TRBV5-1,TGCGCCAGCAGCTTGGTTAGCGGGGGTAGCACAGATACGCAGTATTTT,CASSLVSGGSTDTQYF
TRBD1,TRBJ2-7,NA,16,TRBV18,TGTGCCAGCTCACCATTCGGAGGGACAGGGATCTACGAGCAGTACTTC,CASSPFGGTGIYEQYF
NA,TRBJ2-3,NA,13,TRBV2,TGTGCCAGCAGTGAAGATCGCACAGATACGCAGTATTTT,CASSEDRTDTQYF
NA,TRBJ1-1,few,13,TRBV6-5,TGTGCCAGCAGTGTTTCTTGGGACACTGAAGCTTTCTTT,CASSVSWDTEAFF
NA,TRBJ2-2,NA,17,TRBV5-4,TGTGCCAGCAGCTTGGCCGGACAGCGGTCGGTCACCGGGGAGCTGTTTTTT,CASSLAGQRSVTGELFF
NA,TRBJ1-6,NA,16,TRBV5-1,TGCGCCAGCAGCTCCCAGGGGTCTTTCTATAATTCACCCCTCCACTTT,CASSSQGSFYNSPLHF
TRBD1,TRBJ2-7,NA,13,TRBV12-3/TRBV12-4,TGTGCCAGCAACACCGGGACAGCGGCCGAGCAGTACTTC,CASNTGTAAEQYF
NA,TRBJ2-4,NA,14,TRBV5-1,TGCGCCAGCAGTTGGGACCTAGCCAAAAACATTCAGTACTTC,CASSWDLAKNIQYF
TRBD1,TRBJ1-2,many,13,TRBV24-1,TGTGCCACCAGATCCGGGACAGGGTATGGCTACACCTTC,CATRSGTGYGYTF
NA,TRBJ2-5,few,16,TRBV18,TGTGCCAGCTCACTGGTAATGAGACCTACCCAAGAGACCCAGTACTTC,CASSLVMRPTQETQYF
TRBD1,TRBJ2-1,few,17,TRBV6-1,TGTGCCAGCACTCAAACTGGGACAGGGAACTCCTACAATGAGCAGTTCTTC,CASTQTGTGNSYNEQFF
TRBD2,TRBJ2-7,few,16,TRBV2,TGTGCCAGCAGTCCGGGACTAGCGGGTGGCTCCTACGAGCAGTACTTC,CASSPGLAGGSYEQYF
TRBD2,TRBJ2-1,NA,15,TRBV9,TGTGCCAGCAGCCCCTATAGCGGGAGCGGCAATGAGCAGTTCTTC,CASSPYSGSGNEQFF
NA,TRBJ2-5,NA,16,TRBV10-1,TGCGCCAGCAGTGATTTGGGCAGGGATCGGAAAGAGACCCAGTACTTC,CASSDLGRDRKETQYF
NA,TRBJ1-1,few,15,TRBV27,TGTGCCAGCCGCCCCCTTGGAACAGGGAACACTGAAGCTTTCTTT,CASRPLGTGNTEAFF
TRBD1,TRBJ2-5,NA,15,TRBV12-3/TRBV12-4,TGTGCCAGCAGTTCCCGGACAGGAGGATGGGAGACCCAGTACTTC,CASSSRTGGWETQYF
TRBD2,TRBJ2-3,NA,16,TRBV6-1,TGTGCCAGCAGTGAAGGATCAGCGGGGAAGGCAGATACGCAGTATTTT,CASSEGSAGKADTQYF
TRBD1,TRBJ1-2,few,16,TRBV20-1,TGCAGTGCTAGTGAGGACAGGGGGCGTCGAAGCTATGGCTACACCTTC,CSASEDRGRRSYGYTF
NA,TRBJ2-1,few,14,TRBV14,TGTGCCAGCAGCCCCAAGATTAGCTCCCATGAGCAGTTCTTC,CASSPKISSHEQFF
TRBD2,TRBJ2-3,NA,17,TRBV3-1,TGTGCCAGCAGCCAAGAGACTAGCGGGGTACTTCGAGATACGCAGTATTTT,CASSQETSGVLRDTQYF
NA,TRBJ2-5,NA,13,TRBV24-1,TGTGCCACCAGTGACCAGTACCAAGAGACCCAGTACTTC,CATSDQYQETQYF
NA,TRBJ2-3,few,14,TRBV30,TGTGCCTGGACGACTGGTCCTAGCACAGATACGCAGTATTTT,CAWTTGPSTDTQYF
NA,TRBJ1-2,NA,13,TRBV20-1,TGCAGTGCGCCTGACCATACGAACTATGGCTACACCTTC,CSAPDHTNYGYTF
NA,TRBJ1-1,NA,11,TRBV2,TGTGCCAGCAGAGCGGACTACGCAGCTTTCTTT,CASRADYAAFF
TRBD1,TRBJ2-4,few,17,TRBV27,TGTGCCAGCAGTTTATCAACCGACAGGGCCGTAGGGAACATTCAGTACTTC,CASSLSTDRAVGNIQYF
NA,TRBJ1-1,NA,14,TRBV10-3,TGTGCCACCAGTGAGTCCAATTTGGGGCAGAGGGCTTTCTTT,CATSESNLGQRAFF
TRBD2,TRBJ2-1,few,15,TRBV12-3/TRBV12-4,TGTGCCAGCAGTTTAAGTAGCGGGAGTATCTATGAGCAGTTCTTC,CASSLSSGSIYEQFF
TRBD1,TRBJ2-4,few,15,TRBV6-1,TGTGCCAGCAGGGGGACAGGGGGCGATGGAAACATTCAGTACTTC,CASRGTGGDGNIQYF
TRBD1,TRBJ1-2,NA,19,TRBV25-1,TGTACCAGCAGTGAAGTCCCCTCCGGGACAGGGGGCAAGAGGGATGGCTACACCTTC,CTSSEVPSGTGGKRDGYTF
NA,TRBJ2-5,NA,14,TRBV7-8,TGTGCCAGCAGCCCCCTTTTTAACCAAGAGACCCAGTACTTC,CASSPLFNQETQYF
NA,TRBJ2-2,NA,15,TRBV7-2,TGTGCCAGCAGGTCAGGGTGGCTACGGATCGGGGAGCTGTTTTTT,CASRSGWLRIGELFF
NA,TRBJ1-6,NA,13,TRBV2,TGTGTCAGCGGCGGGACGGAAAATTCACCCCTCCACTTT,CVSGGTENSPLHF
NA,TRBJ2-1,NA,15,TRBV15,TGTGCCACCAGCAGACTAGTTGTGTCCTACAATGAGCAGTTCTTC,CATSRLVVSYNEQFF
NA,TRBJ2-3,NA,15,TRBV20-1,TGCAGTGCCTCCCACCCTAGCATCTCCACAGATACGCAGTATTTT,CSASHPSISTDTQYF
NA,TRBJ1-1,NA,13,TRBV11-3,TGTGCCAGCAGCTCGGGACACGACACTGAAGCTTTCTTT,CASSSGHDTEAFF
TRBD1,TRBJ2-6,few,17,TRBV20-1,TGCAGTGCTAGAGGCAAGGGGGCACACTCTGGGGCCAACGTCCTGACTTTC,CSARGKGAHSGANVLTF
TRBD2,TRBJ2-3,few,14,TRBV5-1,TGCGCCAGCAAGACTAGCGGGGCGGCAGATACGCAGTATTTT,CASKTSGAADTQYF